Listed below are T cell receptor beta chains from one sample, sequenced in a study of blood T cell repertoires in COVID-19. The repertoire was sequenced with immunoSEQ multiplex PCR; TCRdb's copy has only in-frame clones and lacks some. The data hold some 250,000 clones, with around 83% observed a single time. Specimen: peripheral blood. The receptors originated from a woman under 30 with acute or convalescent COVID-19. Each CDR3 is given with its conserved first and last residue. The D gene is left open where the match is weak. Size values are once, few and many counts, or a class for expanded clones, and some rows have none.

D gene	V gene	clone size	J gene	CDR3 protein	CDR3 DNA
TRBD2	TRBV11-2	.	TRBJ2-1	CASSLVTLAGGNHNEQFF	TGTGCCAGCAGCTTAGTAACTCTGGCGGGAGGGAACCACAATGAGCAGTTCTTC
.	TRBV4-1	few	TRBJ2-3	CASSPGVALDTQYF	TGCGCCAGCAGCCCCGGGGTAGCTCTGGATACGCAGTATTTT
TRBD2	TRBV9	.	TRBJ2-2	CASSVNLRGKNTGELFF	TGTGCCAGCAGCGTAAACTTGCGGGGGAAGAACACCGGGGAGCTGTTTTTT
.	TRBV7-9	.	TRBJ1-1	CASSLIVGDTTEAFF	TGTGCCAGCAGCTTAATCGTAGGGGATACCACTGAAGCTTTCTTT
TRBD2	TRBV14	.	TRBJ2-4	CASSRGLAVAKNIQYF	TGTGCCAGCAGCCGGGGACTAGCGGTAGCCAAAAACATTCAGTACTTC
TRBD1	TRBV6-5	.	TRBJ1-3	CASTEQGFSGNTIYF	TGTGCCAGCACCGAACAGGGGTTCTCTGGAAACACCATATATTTT
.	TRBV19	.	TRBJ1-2	CASETAKGGYTF	TGTGCCAGCGAGACAGCAAAAGGGGGCTACACCTTC
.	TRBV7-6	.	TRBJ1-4	CASSGAGKLGEKLFF	TGTGCCAGCAGCGGAGCGGGAAAACTAGGTGAAAAACTGTTTTTT
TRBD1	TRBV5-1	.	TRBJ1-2	CASSRSQGVSYGYTF	TGCGCCAGCAGCCGGAGTCAGGGGGTTAGCTATGGCTACACCTTC
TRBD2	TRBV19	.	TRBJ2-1	CASSIHSGGSYNEQFF	TGTGCCAGTAGTATACATAGCGGGGGCTCCTACAATGAGCAGTTCTTC
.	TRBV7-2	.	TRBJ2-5	CASSSNREYQETQYF	TGTGCCAGCAGCTCAAACCGGGAGTATCAAGAGACCCAGTACTTC
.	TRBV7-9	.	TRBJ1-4	CASSLAAGIGEKLFF	TGTGCCAGCAGCTTAGCGGCGGGCATTGGGGAAAAACTGTTTTTT
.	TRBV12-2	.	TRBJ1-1	CASRLDPYFTEAFF	TGTGCAAGTCGCTTAGACCCCTATTTCACTGAAGCTTTCTTT
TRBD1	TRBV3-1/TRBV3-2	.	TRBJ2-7	CASSPSPGTGWYEQYF	TGTGCCAGCAGCCCCTCACCCGGGACAGGGTGGTACGAGCAGTACTTC